This T cell receptor beta chain was recorded in a study of blood T cell repertoires in COVID-19. On the study more broadly: Whether acute or convalescent, the COVID-19 samples came from the United States, Italy and Spain. The analysed material was cDNA or gDNA that came from T cells, B-cell-depleted T cells, or PBMCs.

In the authors' methods: Scientists estimated how many nucleated cells there were by amplifying reference gene primers. The method was immunoSEQ multiplex PCR; TCRdb's version includes in-frame clones alone and lacks a portion of them. That table gives V, J and clone size, and the DNA gave D and trimming. The sample holds about 240,000 clones, about 90% seen once. CDR3 length: 13 amino acids. The V end lost 5 bases, the J end lost 7 bases, and 12 bases lay between the germline ends. Material for sequencing was peripheral blood. This receptor was identified in a man aged 55 to 70 who had recovered from COVID-19. The chain combines TRBV12-3 or TRBV12-4 with TRBJ1-5; D ambiguous. DNA of the CDR3: TGTGCCAGCAGTGCCCCCCCTGGCCAGCCCCAGCATTTT. It specifies CASSAPPGQPQHF.